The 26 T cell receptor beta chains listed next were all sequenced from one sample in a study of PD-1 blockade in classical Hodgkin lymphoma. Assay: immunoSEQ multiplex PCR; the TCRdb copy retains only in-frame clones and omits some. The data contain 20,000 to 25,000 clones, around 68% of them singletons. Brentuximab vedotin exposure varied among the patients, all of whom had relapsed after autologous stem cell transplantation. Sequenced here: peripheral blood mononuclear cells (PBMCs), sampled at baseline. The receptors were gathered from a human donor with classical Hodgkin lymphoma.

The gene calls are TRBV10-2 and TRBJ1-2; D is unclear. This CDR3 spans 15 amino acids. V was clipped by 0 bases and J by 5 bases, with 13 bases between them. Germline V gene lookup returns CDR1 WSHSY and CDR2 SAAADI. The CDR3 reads CASSESAGNPYGYTF. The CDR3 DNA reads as TGCGCCAGCAGTGAGTCAGCGGGGAACCCGTATGGCTACACCTTC.

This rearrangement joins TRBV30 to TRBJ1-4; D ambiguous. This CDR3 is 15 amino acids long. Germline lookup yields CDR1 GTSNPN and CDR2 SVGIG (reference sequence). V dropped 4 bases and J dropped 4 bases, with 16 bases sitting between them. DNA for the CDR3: TGTGCCTGGACTCGAAATGGCGGGGATAATGAAAAACTGTTTTTT. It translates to CAWTRNGGDNEKLFF. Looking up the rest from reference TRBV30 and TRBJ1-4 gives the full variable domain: SQTIHQWPATLVQPVGSPLSLECTVEGTSNPNLYWYRQAAGRGLQLLFYSVGIGQISSEVPQNLSASRPQDRQFILSSKKLLLSDSGFYLCAWTRNGGDNEKLFFGSGTQLSVL.

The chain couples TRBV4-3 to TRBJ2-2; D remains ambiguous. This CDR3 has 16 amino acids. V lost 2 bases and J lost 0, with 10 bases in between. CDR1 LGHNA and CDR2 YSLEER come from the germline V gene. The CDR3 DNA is TGCGCCAGCAGCCAATTACTACCCTCGAACACCGGGGAGCTGTTTTTT. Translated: CASSQLLPSNTGELFF.

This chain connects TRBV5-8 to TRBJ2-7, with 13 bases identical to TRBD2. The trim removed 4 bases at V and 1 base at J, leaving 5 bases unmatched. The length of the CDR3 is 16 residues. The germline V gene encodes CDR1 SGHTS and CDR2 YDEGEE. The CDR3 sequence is CASSPQGLAGSYEQYF. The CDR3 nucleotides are TGTGCCAGCAGCCCCCAGGGACTAGCGGGATCCTACGAGCAGTACTTC.

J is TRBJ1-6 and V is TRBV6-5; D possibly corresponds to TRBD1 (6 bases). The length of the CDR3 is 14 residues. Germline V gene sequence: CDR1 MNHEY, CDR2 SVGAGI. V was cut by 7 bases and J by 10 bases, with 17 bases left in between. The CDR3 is CASKGDGGPSPLHF. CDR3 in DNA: TGTGCCAGCAAGGGAGATGGGGGGCCGTCACCCCTCCACTTT.

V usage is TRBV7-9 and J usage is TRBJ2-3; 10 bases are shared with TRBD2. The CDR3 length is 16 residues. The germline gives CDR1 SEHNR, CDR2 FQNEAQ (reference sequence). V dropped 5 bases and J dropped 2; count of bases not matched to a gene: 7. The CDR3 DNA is TGTGCCAGCAGCGAAGGACTAGCGGTAGCCACAGATACGCAGTATTTT. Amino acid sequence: CASSEGLAVATDTQYF.

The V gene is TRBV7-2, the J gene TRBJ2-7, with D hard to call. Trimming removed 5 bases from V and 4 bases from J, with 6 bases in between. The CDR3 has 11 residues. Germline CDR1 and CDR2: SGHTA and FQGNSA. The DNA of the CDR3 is TGTGCCAGCAGCCCCCCTTACGAGCAGTACTTC. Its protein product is CASSPPYEQYF.

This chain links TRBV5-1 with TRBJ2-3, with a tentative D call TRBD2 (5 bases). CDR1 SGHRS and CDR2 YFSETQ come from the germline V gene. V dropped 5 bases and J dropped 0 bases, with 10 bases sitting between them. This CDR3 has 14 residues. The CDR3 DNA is TGCGCCAGCAGACGGGGTTCTAGCACAGATACGCAGTATTTT. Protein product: CASRRGSSTDTQYF.

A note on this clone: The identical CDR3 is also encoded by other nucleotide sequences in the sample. CDR3 amino acids: CASSVGQGYEQYF. DNA for the CDR3: TGTGCCAGCAGCGTAGGACAGGGCTACGAGCAGTACTTC. The chain has TRBV7-9 and TRBJ2-7; TRBD1 aligns across 8 bases. CDR1 SEHNR and CDR2 FQNEAQ come from the germline V gene (reference sequence). CDR3 length equals 13 residues. J gave up 3 bases and V 5 bases, and 3 bases lay outside the gene matches. The entire variable domain, with the rest obtained from reference TRBV7-9 and TRBJ2-7, is as follows: DTGVSQNPRHKITKRGQNVTFRCDPISEHNRLYWYRQTLGQGPEFLTYFQNEAQLEKSRLLSDRFSAERPKGSFSTLEIQRTEQGDSAMYLCASSVGQGYEQYFGPGTRLTVT.

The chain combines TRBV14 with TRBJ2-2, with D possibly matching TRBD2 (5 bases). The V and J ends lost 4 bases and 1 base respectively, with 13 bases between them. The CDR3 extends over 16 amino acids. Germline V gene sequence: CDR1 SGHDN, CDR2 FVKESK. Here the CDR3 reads CASSRIGRGNTGELFF. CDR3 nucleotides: TGTGCCAGCAGCCGGATCGGACGGGGGAACACCGGGGAGCTGTTTTTT. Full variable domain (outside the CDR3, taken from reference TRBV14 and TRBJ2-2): EAGVTQFPSHSVIEKGQTVTLRCDPISGHDNLYWYRRVMGKEIKFLLHFVKESKQDESGMPNNRFLAERTGGTYSTLKVQPAELEDSGVYFCASSRIGRGNTGELFFGEGSRLTVL.

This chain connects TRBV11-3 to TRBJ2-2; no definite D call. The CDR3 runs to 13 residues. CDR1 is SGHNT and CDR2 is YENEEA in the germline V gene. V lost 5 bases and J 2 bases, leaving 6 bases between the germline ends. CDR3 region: CASSPYNTGELFF. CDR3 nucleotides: TGTGCCAGCAGCCCCTATAACACCGGGGAGCTGTTTTTT. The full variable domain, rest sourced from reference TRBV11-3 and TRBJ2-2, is EAGVVQSPRYKIIEKKQPVAFWCNPISGHNTLYWYLQNLGQGPELLIRYENEEAVDDSQLPKDRFSAERLKGVDSTLKIQPAELGDSAVYLCASSPYNTGELFFGEGSRLTVL.

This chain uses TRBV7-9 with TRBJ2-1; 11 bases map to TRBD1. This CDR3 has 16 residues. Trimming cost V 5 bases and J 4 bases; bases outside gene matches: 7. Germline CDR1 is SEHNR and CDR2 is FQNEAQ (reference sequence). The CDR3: CASSPRTGGNYNEQFF. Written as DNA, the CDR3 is TGTGCCAGCAGCCCAAGGACAGGGGGCAATTACAATGAGCAGTTCTTC.

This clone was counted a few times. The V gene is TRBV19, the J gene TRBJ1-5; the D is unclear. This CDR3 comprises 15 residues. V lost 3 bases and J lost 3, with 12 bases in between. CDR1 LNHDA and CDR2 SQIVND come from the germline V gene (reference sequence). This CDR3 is CASSMGQTVNQPQHF. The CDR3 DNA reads TGTGCCAGTAGTATGGGTCAGACCGTCAATCAGCCCCAGCATTTT.

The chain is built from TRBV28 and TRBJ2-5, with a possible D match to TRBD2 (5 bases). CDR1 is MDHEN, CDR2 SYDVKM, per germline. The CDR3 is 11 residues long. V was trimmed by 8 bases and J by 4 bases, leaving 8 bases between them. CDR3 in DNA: TGTGCCAGCCGGGGTCCAGAGACCCAGTACTTC. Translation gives CASRGPETQYF.

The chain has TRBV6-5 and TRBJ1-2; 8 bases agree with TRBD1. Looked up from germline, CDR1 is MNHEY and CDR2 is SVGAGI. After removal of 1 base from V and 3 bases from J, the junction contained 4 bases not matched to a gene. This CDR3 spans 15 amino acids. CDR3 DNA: TGTGCCAGCAGTTACTTGGACAGGGTGCACTATGGCTACACCTTC. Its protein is CASSYLDRVHYGYTF.

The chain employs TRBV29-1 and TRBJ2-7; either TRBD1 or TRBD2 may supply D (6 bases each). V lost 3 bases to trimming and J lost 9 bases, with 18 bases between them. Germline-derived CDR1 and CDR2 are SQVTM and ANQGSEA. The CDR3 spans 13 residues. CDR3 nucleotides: TGCAGCGTTGACCCGGGGGCGAGCCCCGGGCAGTACTTC. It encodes CSVDPGASPGQYF.

CDR3 residues: CASAGTYRAHNEQFF. The DNA of the CDR3 is TGTGCCAGCGCCGGGACCTACAGGGCCCACAATGAGCAGTTCTTC. V usage is TRBV25-1 and J usage is TRBJ2-1; D perhaps matches TRBD1 (6 bases). CDR3 size: 15 residues. Trimming took 8 bases from V and 5 from J, leaving 19 bases between them. Germline CDR1 MGHDK, CDR2 SYGVNS.

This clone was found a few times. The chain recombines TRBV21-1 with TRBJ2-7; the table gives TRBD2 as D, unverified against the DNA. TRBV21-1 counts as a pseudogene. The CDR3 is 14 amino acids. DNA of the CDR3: TGTGCCAGCGTTCTTGCGGGGAAGGCGTACGAGCAGTACTTC. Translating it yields CASVLAGKAYEQYF.

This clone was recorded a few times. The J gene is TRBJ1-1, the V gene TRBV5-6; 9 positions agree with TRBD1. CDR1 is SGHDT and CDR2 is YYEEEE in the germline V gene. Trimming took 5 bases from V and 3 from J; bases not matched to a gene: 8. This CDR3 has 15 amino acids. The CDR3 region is CASSTGGALDTEAFF. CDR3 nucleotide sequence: TGTGCCAGCAGTACAGGGGGCGCCCTGGACACTGAAGCTTTCTTT.

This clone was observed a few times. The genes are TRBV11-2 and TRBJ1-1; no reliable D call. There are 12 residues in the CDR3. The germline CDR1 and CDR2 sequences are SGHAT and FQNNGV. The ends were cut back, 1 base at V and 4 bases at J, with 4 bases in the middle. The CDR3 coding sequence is TGTGCCAGCAGCTTAGCGGGCACTGAAGCTTTCTTT. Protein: CASSLAGTEAFF.

CDR3 DNA: TGTGCCAGCAGTGGCGCCGATTCACCCCTCCACTTT. This translates into CASSGADSPLHF. The chain recombines TRBV25-1 with TRBJ1-6, with D uncertain. Germline V gene sequence: CDR1 MGHDK, CDR2 SYGVNS. V lost 4 bases to trimming and J lost 8 bases, with 6 bases between them. The CDR3 runs 12 residues.

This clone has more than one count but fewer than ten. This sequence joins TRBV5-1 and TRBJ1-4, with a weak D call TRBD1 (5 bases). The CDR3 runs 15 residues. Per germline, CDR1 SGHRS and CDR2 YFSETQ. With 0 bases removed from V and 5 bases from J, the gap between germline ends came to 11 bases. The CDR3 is CASSLVTGANEKLFF. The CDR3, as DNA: TGCGCCAGCAGCTTGGTCACTGGGGCCAATGAAAAACTGTTTTTT.

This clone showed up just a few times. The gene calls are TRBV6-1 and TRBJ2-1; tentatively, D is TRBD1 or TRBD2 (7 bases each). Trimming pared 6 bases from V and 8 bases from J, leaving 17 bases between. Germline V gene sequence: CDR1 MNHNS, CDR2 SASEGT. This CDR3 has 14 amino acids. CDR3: CASRSGGGGDEQFF. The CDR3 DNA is TGTGCCAGCAGGTCGGGGGGAGGGGGCGATGAGCAGTTCTTC.

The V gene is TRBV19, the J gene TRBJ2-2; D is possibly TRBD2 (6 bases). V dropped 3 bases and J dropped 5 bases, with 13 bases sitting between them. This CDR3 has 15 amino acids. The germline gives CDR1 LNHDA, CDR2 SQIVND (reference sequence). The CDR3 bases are TGTGCCAGTAGTATTGAATCGGCGGGGACCGGGGAGCTGTTTTTT. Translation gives CASSIESAGTGELFF.

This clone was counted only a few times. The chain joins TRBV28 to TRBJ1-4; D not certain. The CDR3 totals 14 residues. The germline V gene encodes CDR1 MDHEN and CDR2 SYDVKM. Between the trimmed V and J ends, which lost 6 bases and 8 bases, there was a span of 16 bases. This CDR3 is CASSFPEGSEKLFF. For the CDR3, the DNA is TGTGCCAGCAGCTTCCCGGAGGGATCGGAAAAACTGTTTTTT.

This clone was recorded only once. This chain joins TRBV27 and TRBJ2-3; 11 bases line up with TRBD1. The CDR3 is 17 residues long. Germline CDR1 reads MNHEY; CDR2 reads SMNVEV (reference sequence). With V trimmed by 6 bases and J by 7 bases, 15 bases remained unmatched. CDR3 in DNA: TGTGCCAGCAGAAAAGGACAGGGGGCTCTCCTATCACATACGCAGTATTTT. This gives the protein CASRKGQGALLSHTQYF.